One TCR beta chain is described in this entry. Per the original data handling: Reference gene primer amplification in the assay estimated nucleated cell counts. Sequenced by immunoSEQ multiplex PCR; TCRdb stores in-frame clones only, minus some. V and J calls and clone size come straight from that table; D and trimming were deduced from the DNA. Of some 360,000 clones in the sample, 80% to 90% were seen once. This entry is derived from a study of blood T cell repertoires in COVID-19. Study-level information: Samples came from the United States, Italy and Spain, spanning acute and convalescent COVID-19. Nucleic acid was either cDNA or gDNA, and it came from T cells, B-cell-depleted T cells, or PBMCs.

Enrolment of Seattle patients took place during active infection, and they were followed longitudinally. V was pared by 0 bases and J by 4 bases, with 26 bases of the junction left unmatched. Germline V gives CDR1 SGDLS, CDR2 YYNGEE. The CDR3 contains 23 residues. The material sequenced was peripheral blood. This clonotype originated in a woman aged 55 to 70 with COVID-19, enrolled during active disease. This chain connects TRBV9 to TRBJ2-7, with 12 bases matching TRBD1. The CDR3 bases are TGTGCCAGCAGCGTAGCAGAGGGACAGGGGGCAGCTGGGGACCTCGCCAGATTATACGAGCAGTACTTC. Its protein product is CASSVAEGQGAAGDLARLYEQYF.